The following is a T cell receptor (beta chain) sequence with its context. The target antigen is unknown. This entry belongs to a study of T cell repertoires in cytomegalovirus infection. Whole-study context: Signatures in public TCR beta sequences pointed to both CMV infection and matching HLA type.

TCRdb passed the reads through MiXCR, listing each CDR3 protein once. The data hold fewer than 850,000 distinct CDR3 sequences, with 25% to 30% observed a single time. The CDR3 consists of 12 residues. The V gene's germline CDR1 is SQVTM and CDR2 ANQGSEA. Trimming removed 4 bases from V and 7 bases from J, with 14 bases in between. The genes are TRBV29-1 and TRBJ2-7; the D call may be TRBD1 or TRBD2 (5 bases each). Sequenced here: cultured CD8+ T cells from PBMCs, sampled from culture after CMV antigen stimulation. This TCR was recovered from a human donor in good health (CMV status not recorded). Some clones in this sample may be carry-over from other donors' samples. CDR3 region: CSVGRAGIEQYF. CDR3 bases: TGCAGCGTTGGGCGGGCAGGGATTGAGCAGTACTTC.